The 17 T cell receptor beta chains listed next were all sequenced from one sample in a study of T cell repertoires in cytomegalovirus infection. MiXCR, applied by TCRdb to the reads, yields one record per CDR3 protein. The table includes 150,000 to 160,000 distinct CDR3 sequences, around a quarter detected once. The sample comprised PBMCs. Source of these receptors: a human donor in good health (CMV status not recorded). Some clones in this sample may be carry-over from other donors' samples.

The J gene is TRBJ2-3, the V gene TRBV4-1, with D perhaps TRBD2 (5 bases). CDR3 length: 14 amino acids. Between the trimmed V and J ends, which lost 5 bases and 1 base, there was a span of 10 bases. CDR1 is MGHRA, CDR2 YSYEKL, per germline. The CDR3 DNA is TGCGCCAGCAGCTACTGGGGAGGCACAGATACGCAGTATTTT. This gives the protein CASSYWGGTDTQYF.

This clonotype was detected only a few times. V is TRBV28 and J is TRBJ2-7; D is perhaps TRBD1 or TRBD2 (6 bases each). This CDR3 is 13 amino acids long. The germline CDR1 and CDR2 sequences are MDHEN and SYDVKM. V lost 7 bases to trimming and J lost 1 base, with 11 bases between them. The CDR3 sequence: CASTGAPSYEQYF. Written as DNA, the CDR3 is TGTGCCAGCACGGGGGCGCCTTCCTACGAGCAGTACTTC.

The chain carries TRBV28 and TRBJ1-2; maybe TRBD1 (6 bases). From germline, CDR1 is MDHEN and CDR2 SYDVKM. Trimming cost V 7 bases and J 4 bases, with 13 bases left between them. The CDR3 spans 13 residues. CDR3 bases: TGTGCCAGCACCGGGACATTGGCCTATGGCTACACCTTC. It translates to CASTGTLAYGYTF.

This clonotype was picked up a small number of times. As DNA, the CDR3 is TGTGCCAGCAGCCAACTCGCCGGGGAGCTGTTTTTT. This encodes CASSQLAGELFF. The gene calls are TRBV3-1 and TRBJ2-2; no clear D. Trimming took 2 bases from V and 6 from J, leaving 4 bases between them. CDR1 is LGHDT, CDR2 YNNKEL, per germline (reference sequence). The CDR3 covers 12 residues.

CDR3 loop: CASSPSYREGLNTQYF. In DNA, the CDR3 is TGTGCCAGCAGCCCCTCCTACCGGGAGGGCCTAAATACGCAGTATTTT. This chain uses TRBV7-8 with TRBJ2-3; 8 bases map to TRBD2. CDR1 SGHVS and CDR2 FQNEAQ come from the germline V gene. The CDR3 has 16 residues. V trimming: 5 bases; J trimming: 7 bases; junction bases outside the gene matches: 14.

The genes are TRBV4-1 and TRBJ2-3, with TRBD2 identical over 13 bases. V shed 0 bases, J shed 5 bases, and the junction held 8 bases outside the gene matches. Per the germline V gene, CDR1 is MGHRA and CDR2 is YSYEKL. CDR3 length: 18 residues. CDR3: CASSQELTSGGMRDTQYF. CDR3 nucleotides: TGCGCCAGCAGCCAAGAATTGACTAGCGGGGGGATGAGAGATACGCAGTATTTT.

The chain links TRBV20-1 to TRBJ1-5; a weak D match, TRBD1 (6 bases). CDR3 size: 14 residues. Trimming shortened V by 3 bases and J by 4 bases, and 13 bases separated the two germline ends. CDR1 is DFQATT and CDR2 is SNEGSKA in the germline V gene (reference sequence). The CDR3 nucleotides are TGCAGTGCTAGGGAGGGGGGACGTAATCAGCCCCAGCATTTT. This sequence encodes CSAREGGRNQPQHF.

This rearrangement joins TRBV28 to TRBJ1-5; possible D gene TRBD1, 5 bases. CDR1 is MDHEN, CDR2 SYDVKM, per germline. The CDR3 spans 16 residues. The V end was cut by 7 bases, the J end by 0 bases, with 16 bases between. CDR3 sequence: CASTRAGTYSNQPQHF. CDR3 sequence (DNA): TGTGCCAGCACCCGGGCAGGGACTTATAGCAATCAGCCCCAGCATTTT.

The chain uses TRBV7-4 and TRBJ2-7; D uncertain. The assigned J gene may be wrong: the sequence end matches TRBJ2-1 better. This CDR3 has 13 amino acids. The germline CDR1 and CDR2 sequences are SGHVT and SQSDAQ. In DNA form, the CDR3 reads TGTGCCAGCAGCTTACGGGCAGCCTACGAGCAGTTCTTC. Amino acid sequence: CASSLRAAYEQFF.

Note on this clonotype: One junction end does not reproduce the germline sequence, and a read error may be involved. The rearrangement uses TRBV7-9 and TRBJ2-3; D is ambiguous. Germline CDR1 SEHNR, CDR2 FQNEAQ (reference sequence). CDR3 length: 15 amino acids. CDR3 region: CTSSLMDPLTDTQYF. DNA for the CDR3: TGTACCAGCAGTCTCATGGACCCCCTCACAGATACGCAGTATTTT.

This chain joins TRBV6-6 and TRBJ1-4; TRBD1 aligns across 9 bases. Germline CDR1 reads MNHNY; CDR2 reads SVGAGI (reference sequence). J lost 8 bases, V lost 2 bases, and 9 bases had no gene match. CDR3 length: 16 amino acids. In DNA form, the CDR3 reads TGTGCCAGCAGTTACCGAAGAAACAGGGGGCGGGAAAAACTGTTTTTT. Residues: CASSYRRNRGREKLFF.

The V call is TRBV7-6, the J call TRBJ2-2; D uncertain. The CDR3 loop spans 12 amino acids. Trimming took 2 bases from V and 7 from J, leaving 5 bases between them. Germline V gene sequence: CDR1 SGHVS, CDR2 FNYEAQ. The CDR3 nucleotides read TGTGCCAGCAGCTTACTTGTCGGGGAGCTGTTTTTT. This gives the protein CASSLLVGELFF.

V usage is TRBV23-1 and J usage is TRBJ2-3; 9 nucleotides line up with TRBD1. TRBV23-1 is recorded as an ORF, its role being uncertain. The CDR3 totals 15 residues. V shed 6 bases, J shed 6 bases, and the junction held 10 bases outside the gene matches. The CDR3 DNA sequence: TGCGCCAGCAGACTTACCGGGACAGGGCTTGATACGCAGTATTTT. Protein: CASRLTGTGLDTQYF.

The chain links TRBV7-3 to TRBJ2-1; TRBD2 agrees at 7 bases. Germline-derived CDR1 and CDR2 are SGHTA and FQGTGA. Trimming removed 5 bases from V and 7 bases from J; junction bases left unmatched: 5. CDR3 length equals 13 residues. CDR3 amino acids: CASSRAGVNEQFF. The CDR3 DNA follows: TGTGCCAGCAGCCGTGCGGGGGTAAATGAGCAGTTCTTC.

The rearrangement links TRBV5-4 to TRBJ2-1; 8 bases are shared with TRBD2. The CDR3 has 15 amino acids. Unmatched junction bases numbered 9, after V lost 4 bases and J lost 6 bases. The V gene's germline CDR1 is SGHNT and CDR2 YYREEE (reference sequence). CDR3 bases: TGTGCCAGCAGCCCAGACGGGACTAGAGGCAATGAGCAGTTCTTC. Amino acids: CASSPDGTRGNEQFF.

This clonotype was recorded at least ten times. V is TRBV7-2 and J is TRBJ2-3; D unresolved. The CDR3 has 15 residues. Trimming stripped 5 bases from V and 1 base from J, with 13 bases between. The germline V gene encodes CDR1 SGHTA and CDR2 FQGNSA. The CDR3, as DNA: TGTGCCAGCAGCCCCTACTGGGCGGGCACAGATACGCAGTATTTT. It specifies CASSPYWAGTDTQYF.

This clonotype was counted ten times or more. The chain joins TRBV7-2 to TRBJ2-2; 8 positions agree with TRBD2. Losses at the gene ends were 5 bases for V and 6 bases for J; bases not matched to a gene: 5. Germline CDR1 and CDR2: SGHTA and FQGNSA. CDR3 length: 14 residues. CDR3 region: CASSPSGSAGELFF. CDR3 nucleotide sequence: TGTGCCAGCAGCCCCAGCGGGAGTGCCGGGGAGCTGTTTTTT.